This TCR beta chain was sequenced for a study of beta chain features in type 1 diabetes. The V and J ends lost 2 bases and 4 bases, in that order; junction bases with no gene match: 9. This CDR3 is built from 19 residues. Sorting that relied on CD45RO/CCR7/CD25/CD127/CD95/CD27 yielded CD4+ naive, central memory, regulatory and stem cell-like memory cells. Investigators reverse transcribed all isolated RNA, so they sequenced expressed TCRB transcripts. Sequencing used immunoSEQ multiplex PCR; TCRdb keeps in-frame clones, though not all of them. The sample lists 550,000 to 850,000 clones, around an eighth occurring once. General observations from the study: Reduced insertions and increased deletions marked VDJ junctions in type 1 diabetes patients. Healthy donors had naive, central memory and Treg TCRB repertoires that appeared less similar than those seen among patients. Type 1 diabetes patients had moderately but significantly shorter TCRB CDR3s in all four CD4+ subsets. A possible short-template PCR bias applies equally to patients and controls.

In the case of this clone: The target antigen is unknown.

Sequenced sample: naive CD4+ T cells from blood. This receptor was identified in a man between 18 and 29 years old with type 1 diabetes. This chain connects TRBV23-1 to TRBJ2-2; 14 bases map to TRBD2. TRBV23-1 is an ORF; its function is uncertain. The CDR3 here is CASSQPGTSGGRVTGELFF. In nucleotides, the CDR3 is TGCGCCAGCAGTCAACCCGGGACTAGCGGGGGAAGAGTCACCGGGGAGCTGTTTTTT.